The sample holds a few counts of the clone carrying this TCR beta chain. The data were obtained in a study of blood T cell repertoires in COVID-19. Overall study: Acute and convalescent COVID-19 specimens originated in the United States, Italy and Spain. Sources were T cells, B-cell-depleted T cells, or PBMCs; the material itself was cDNA or gDNA.

Germline values: CDR1 SGHAT, CDR2 FQNNGV. This CDR3 has 19 amino acids. V was clipped by 5 bases and J by 0 bases, with 23 bases between them. As handled by the study authors: By means of reference gene primer amplification, nucleated cell counts were estimated. The table came from immunoSEQ multiplex PCR; TCRdb's copy has only in-frame clones and leaves some out. V, J and clone size are taken as reported in that table, and D and trimming were inferred from the DNA itself. The sample lists roughly 250,000 clones; about 83% were seen once. The sequence was obtained from a human donor in a cohort sampled during active COVID-19. This rearrangement joins TRBV11-2 to TRBJ1-3; maybe TRBD1 (6 bases). The source material was peripheral blood. CDR3 bases: TGTGCCAGCAGCCCGGCGACAGGAGGCCTCAGTAGCTCTGGAAACACCATATATTTT. As protein: CASSPATGGLSSSGNTIYF.